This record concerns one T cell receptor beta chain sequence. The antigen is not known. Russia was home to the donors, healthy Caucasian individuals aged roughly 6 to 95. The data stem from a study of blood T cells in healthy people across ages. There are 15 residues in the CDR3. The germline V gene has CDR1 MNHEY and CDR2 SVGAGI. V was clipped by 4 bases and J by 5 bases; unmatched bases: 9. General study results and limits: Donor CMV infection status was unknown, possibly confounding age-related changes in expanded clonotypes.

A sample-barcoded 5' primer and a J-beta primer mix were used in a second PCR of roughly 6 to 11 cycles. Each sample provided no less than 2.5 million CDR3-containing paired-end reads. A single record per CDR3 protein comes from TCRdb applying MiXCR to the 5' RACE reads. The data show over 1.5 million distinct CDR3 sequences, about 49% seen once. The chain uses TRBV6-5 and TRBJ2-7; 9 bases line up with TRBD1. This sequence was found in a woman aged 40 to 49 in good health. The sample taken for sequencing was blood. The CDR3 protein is CASSLTRDRVDEQYF. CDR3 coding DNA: TGTGCCAGCAGTTTGACCCGGGACAGGGTTGACGAGCAGTACTTC.